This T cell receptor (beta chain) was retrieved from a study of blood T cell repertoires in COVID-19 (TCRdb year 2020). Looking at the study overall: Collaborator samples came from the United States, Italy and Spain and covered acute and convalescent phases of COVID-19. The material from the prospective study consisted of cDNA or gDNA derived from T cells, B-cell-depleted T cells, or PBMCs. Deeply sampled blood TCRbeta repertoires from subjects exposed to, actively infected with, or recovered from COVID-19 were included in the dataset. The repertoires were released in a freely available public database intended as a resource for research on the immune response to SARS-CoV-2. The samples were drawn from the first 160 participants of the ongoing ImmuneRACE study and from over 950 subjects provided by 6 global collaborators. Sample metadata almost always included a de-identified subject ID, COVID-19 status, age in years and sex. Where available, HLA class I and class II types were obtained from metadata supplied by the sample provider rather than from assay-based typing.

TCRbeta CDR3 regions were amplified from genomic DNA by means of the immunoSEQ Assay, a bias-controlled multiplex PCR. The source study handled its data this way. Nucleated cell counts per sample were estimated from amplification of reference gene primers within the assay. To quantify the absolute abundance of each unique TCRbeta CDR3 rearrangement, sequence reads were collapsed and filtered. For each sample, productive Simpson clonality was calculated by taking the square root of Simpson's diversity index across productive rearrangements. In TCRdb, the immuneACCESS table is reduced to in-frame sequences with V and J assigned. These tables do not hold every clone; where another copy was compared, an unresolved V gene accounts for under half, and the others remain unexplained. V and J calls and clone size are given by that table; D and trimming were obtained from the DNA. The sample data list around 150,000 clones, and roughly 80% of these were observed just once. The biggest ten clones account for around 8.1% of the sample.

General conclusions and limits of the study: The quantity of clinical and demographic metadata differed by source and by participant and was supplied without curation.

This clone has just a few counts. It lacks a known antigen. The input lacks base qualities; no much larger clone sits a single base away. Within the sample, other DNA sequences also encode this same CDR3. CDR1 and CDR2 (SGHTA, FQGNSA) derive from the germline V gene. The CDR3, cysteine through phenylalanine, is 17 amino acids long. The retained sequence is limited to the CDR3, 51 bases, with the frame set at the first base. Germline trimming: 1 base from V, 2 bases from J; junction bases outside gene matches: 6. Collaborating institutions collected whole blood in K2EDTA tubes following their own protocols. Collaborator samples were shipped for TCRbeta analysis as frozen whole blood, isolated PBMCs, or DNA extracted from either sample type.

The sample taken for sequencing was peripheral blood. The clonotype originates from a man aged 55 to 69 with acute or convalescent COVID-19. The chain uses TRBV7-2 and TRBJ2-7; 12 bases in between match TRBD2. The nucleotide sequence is TGTGCCAGCAGCTTAGTCGGGCTAGCGGGGGGGCCCTACGAGCAGTACTTC. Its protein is CASSLVGLAGGPYEQYF.